This T cell receptor (beta chain) was sequenced in a study of blood T cell repertoires in COVID-19. The overall study: Spain, Italy and the United States supplied samples that represented acute and convalescent COVID-19.

Per the original data handling: Amplification from reference gene primers served as the basis for estimated nucleated cell counts. Some clones are missing from TCRdb's copy, which holds only in-frame ones; the method was immunoSEQ multiplex PCR. The V and J calls and clone size come from that table; D and trimming were worked out from the DNA. The sample has 350,000 to 400,000 clones; more than 75% are singletons. The length of the CDR3 is 19 residues. J lost 1 base, V lost 5 bases, and 12 bases had no gene match. From germline, CDR1 is SEHNR and CDR2 FQNEAQ (reference sequence). Participant-reported clinical history was the basis for cohort assignment.

This sequence joins TRBV7-9 and TRBJ1-3, with TRBD1 matching over 12 bases. The TCR was taken from a woman aged 25 to 39 who had recovered from COVID-19. The source material was PBMCs or T cells enriched from blood (not recorded which). DNA of the CDR3: TGTGCCAGCAGCAAGGGACAGGGGGCCGTGAAAACTTCTGGAAACACCATATATTTT. Protein product: CASSKGQGAVKTSGNTIYF. Full variable domain (missing parts from reference TRBV7-9 and TRBJ1-3): DTGVSQNPRHKITKRGQNVTFRCDPISEHNRLYWYRQTLGQGPEFLTYFQNEAQLEKSRLLSDRFSAERPKGSFSTLEIQRTEQGDSAMYLCASSKGQGAVKTSGNTIYFGEGSWLTVV.